One and the same sample provided the 16 T cell receptor beta chains below, sequenced in a study of cytomegalovirus exposure and HLA in healthy donors. PCR used 60 Vbeta primers and 13 Jbeta primers. Generated by immunoSEQ multiplex PCR, the TCRdb table keeps only in-frame clones and is missing some. This table has some 150,000 clones, over 80% appearing once. Sequenced input: PBMCs. These receptors all stem from a woman aged 30 to 39 in good health and CMV-seronegative.

The V gene is TRBV5-4, the J gene TRBJ2-5; 7 bases are a match to TRBD1. The CDR3 extends over 15 amino acids. Germline CDR1 reads SGHNT; CDR2 reads YYREEE (reference sequence). J was trimmed by 4 bases and V by 2 bases; bases with no gene match: 8. CDR3 in amino acids: CASSFRRGISETQYF. DNA of the CDR3: TGTGCCAGCAGCTTCCGCAGGGGGATTTCAGAGACCCAGTACTTC.

The CDR3 coding sequence is TGTGCCAGCAGCTCGGACAGGGGTACCTACAATGAGCAGTTCTTC. Translating gives CASSSDRGTYNEQFF. The V call is TRBV7-9, the J call TRBJ2-1; TRBD1 matches 9 bases. CDR1 is SEHNR, CDR2 FQNEAQ, per germline (reference sequence). The ends lost 4 bases at V and 2 bases at J; junction bases unmatched: 3. The CDR3 runs 15 residues.

This clone was seen just once. V gene TRBV27 combines with J gene TRBJ2-1, with 14 bases aligning to TRBD2. Germline CDR1 MNHEY, CDR2 SMNVEV (reference sequence). The CDR3 consists of 15 residues. The junction had 4 bases not matched to a gene; V was cut back by 3 bases and J by 9 bases. CDR3 DNA sequence: TGTGCCAGCAGTTTTTTGACTAGCGGGAGGGGTGAGCAGTTCTTC. Amino acids: CASSFLTSGRGEQFF.

The chain joins TRBV7-9 to TRBJ2-7; D is uncertain. The germline CDR1 and CDR2 sequences are SEHNR and FQNEAQ (reference sequence). The CDR3 loop spans 14 amino acids. V was cut by 1 base and J by 2 bases, with 9 bases left in between. The CDR3 region is CASSLVSTPYEQYF. As DNA, the CDR3 is TGTGCCAGCAGCTTAGTAAGCACTCCCTACGAGCAGTACTTC.

V gene TRBV5-1 combines with J gene TRBJ2-3, with TRBD1 matching over 7 bases. V was pared by 0 bases and J by 5 bases, with 3 bases of the junction left unmatched. This CDR3 has 14 amino acids. CDR1 SGHRS and CDR2 YFSETQ come from the germline V gene. The CDR3 nucleotides are TGCGCCAGCAGCTTGGAGGGGGCCAAAGATACGCAGTATTTT. It specifies CASSLEGAKDTQYF.

V is TRBV7-9 and J is TRBJ1-6; the D gene is possibly TRBD1 (5 bases). Trimming shortened V by 5 bases and J by 5 bases, and 10 bases separated the two germline ends. The germline V gene has CDR1 SEHNR and CDR2 FQNEAQ (reference sequence). CDR3 length equals 14 residues. In DNA form, the CDR3 reads TGTGCCAGCAGCATTATACAGGATAATTCACCCCTCCACTTT. It yields the protein CASSIIQDNSPLHF.

This chain uses TRBV11-3 with TRBJ2-1; possibly TRBD2 for D (6 bases). CDR3 length: 13 residues. Trimming cost V 3 bases and J 6 bases, with 9 bases left between them. Germline V gene data show CDR1 as SGHNT and CDR2 as YENEEA. The CDR3 region is CASSFPTSNEQFF. The CDR3 coding sequence is TGTGCCAGCAGCTTTCCGACTAGCAATGAGCAGTTCTTC. The entire variable domain, with the rest obtained from reference TRBV11-3 and TRBJ2-1, is as follows: EAGVVQSPRYKIIEKKQPVAFWCNPISGHNTLYWYLQNLGQGPELLIRYENEEAVDDSQLPKDRFSAERLKGVDSTLKIQPAELGDSAVYLCASSFPTSNEQFFGPGTRLTVL.

This clone was picked up one time. This rearrangement joins TRBV5-5 to TRBJ1-2, with TRBD1 matching 7 bases. The germline V gene encodes CDR1 SGHKS and CDR2 YYEKEE (reference sequence). There are 15 residues in the CDR3. With V trimmed by 2 bases and J by 2 bases, 6 bases remained unmatched. The CDR3 DNA sequence: TGTGCCAGCAGCTTCTATTTGACAGGGAACTATGGCTACACCTTC. It yields the protein CASSFYLTGNYGYTF. The whole variable domain, filled in from reference TRBV5-5 and TRBJ1-2, reads DAGVTQSPTHLIKTRGQQVTLRCSPISGHKSVSWYQQVLGQGPQFIFQYYEKEERGRGNFPDRFSARQFPNYSSELNVNALLLGDSALYLCASSFYLTGNYGYTFGSGTRLTVV.

V gene TRBV7-3 combines with J gene TRBJ2-2; D gene ambiguous. The CDR3 contains 14 residues. Per germline, CDR1 SGHTA and CDR2 FQGTGA. V gave up 4 bases and J gave up 1 base, with 7 bases separating them. Written as DNA, the CDR3 is TGTGCCAGCAGCTCTTCAGTGAACACCGGGGAGCTGTTTTTT. Translating it yields CASSSSVNTGELFF.

The chain joins TRBV21-1 to TRBJ1-2; TRBD1 reflects the table's D call only, with no check against the DNA. TRBV21-1 is designated a pseudogene. This CDR3 spans 16 amino acids. CDR3 coding DNA: TGTGCCAGCAGCAAAGTGGACAGGGGTGGGGCCGATGGCTACACCTTC. Translation: CASSKVDRGGADGYTF.

This clone was counted a single time. V is TRBV5-1 and J is TRBJ2-7, with TRBD1 as a possible D gene (5 bases). V shed 0 bases and J shed 2 bases, with 9 bases lying between them. The CDR3 length is 14 residues. CDR1 and CDR2 (germline): SGHRS, YFSETQ. CDR3 sequence (DNA): TGCGCCAGCAGCTTGGAGGGGAACACCTACGAGCAGTACTTC. This gives the protein CASSLEGNTYEQYF.

The rearrangement uses TRBV7-8 and TRBJ1-2; D uncertain. Germline assignment: CDR1 SGHVS and CDR2 FQNEAQ. V was pared by 7 bases and J by 8 bases, with 17 bases between. This CDR3 region has 13 residues. CDR3 coding DNA: TGTGCCAGCACCTCCGACGAGGGTTGGGGCTACACCTTC. Protein: CASTSDEGWGYTF.

The chain uses TRBV2 and TRBJ2-5; 8 positions agree with TRBD1. Unmatched junction bases numbered 2, after V lost 4 bases and J lost 4 bases. This CDR3 region has 13 residues. Germline V gives CDR1 SNHLY, CDR2 FYNNEI. Here the CDR3 DNA reads TGTGCCAGCAGTGCCCAGGGGGCAGAGACCCAGTACTTC. Its translation: CASSAQGAETQYF.

The rearrangement uses TRBV7-9 and TRBJ2-1; 7 bases are a match to TRBD1. This CDR3 spans 14 amino acids. Germline assignment: CDR1 SEHNR and CDR2 FQNEAQ (reference sequence). The trim removed 5 bases at V and 4 bases at J, leaving 5 bases unmatched. In nucleotides, the CDR3 is TGTGCCAGCAGCCAACCGGGACAGTACAATGAGCAGTTCTTC. As protein: CASSQPGQYNEQFF.

The chain has TRBV4-1 and TRBJ2-4, with D unclear. The ends were cut back, 0 bases at V and 1 base at J, with 13 bases in the middle. The CDR3 runs 17 residues. The germline gives CDR1 MGHRA, CDR2 YSYEKL. The CDR3 is CASSQDPPSLAKNIQYF. As DNA, the CDR3 is TGCGCCAGCAGCCAAGATCCGCCTAGTTTGGCCAAAAACATTCAGTACTTC.

This clone came up a few times. The chain joins TRBV2 to TRBJ1-4; no firm D call. From germline, CDR1 is SNHLY and CDR2 FYNNEI. V lost 7 bases to trimming and J lost 4 bases, with 10 bases between them. This CDR3 comprises 13 residues. The DNA for the CDR3 is TGTGCCAGCATGGCCGACATTAATGAAAAACTGTTTTTT. Protein: CASMADINEKLFF.